This T cell receptor (beta chain) was documented in a study of OX40 agonist ivuxolimab in advanced cancers. In the study overall: Patients' therapy was ivuxolimab, an antibody that acts as an agonist of OX40 (CD134). Treatment received earlier with anti-PD-1, anti-PD-L1 or anti-CTLA-4 agents was allowed, and around 36% had some. Males comprised 70% to 85% of the group, whose mean age was about 62 years (range roughly 23 to 80). Study-wide results and limits: By week 6 at 0.1 to 3.0 mg/kg, blood CD4+ and CD8+ T cells had expanded clonally.

Germline V CDR1 and CDR2: SGHAT, FQNNGV. The CDR3 spans 16 residues. With 5 bases removed from V and 1 base from J, the gap between germline ends came to 14 bases. Comments on this clone: What it binds is unknown.

Data came from immunoSEQ multiplex PCR; TCRdb stores just in-frame clones and leaves some out. The sample has 40,000 to 50,000 clones, 80% to 90% seen once. The sample in question was CD4+ or CD8+ T cells sorted from blood, obtained in a trial of the OX40 agonist ivuxolimab. The chain employs TRBV11-2 and TRBJ1-4, with D possibly TRBD1 on 5 matching bases. The origin of this receptor is an adult with an advanced solid tumor such as melanoma, head and neck, liver or kidney cancer. DNA for the CDR3: TGTGCCAGCAGCCTAACATTGGGGGTAACTAATGAAAAACTGTTTTTT. This translates into CASSLTLGVTNEKLFF.